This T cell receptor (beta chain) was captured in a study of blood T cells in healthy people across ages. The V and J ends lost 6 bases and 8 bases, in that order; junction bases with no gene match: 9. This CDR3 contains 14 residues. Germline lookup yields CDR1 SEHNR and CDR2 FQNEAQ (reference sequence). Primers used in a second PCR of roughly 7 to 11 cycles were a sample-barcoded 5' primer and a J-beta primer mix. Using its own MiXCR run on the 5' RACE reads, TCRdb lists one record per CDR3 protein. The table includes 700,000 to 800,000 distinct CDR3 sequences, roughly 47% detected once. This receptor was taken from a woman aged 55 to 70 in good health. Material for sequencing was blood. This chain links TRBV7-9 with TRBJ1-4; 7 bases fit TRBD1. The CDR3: CASSITGAGEKLFF. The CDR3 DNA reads TGTGCCAGCAGTATTACAGGGGCAGGGGAAAAACTGTTTTTT.